This TCR beta chain was recorded in a study of blood T cell repertoires in COVID-19. Turning to the study itself: Acute-phase and convalescent COVID-19 samples originated in the United States, Italy and Spain. T cells, B-cell-depleted T cells, or PBMCs supplied cDNA or gDNA.

Authors' analysis steps: By means of reference gene primer amplification, nucleated cell counts were estimated. Sequenced by immunoSEQ multiplex PCR; TCRdb stores in-frame clones only, minus some. V and J calls and clone size come straight from that table; D and trimming were deduced from the DNA. The repertoire holds 100,000 to 110,000 clones, about nine tenths seen once, with approximately 2% in the top ten. The sequence derives from a man over 45 with active COVID-19. The source material was peripheral blood.

DNA for the CDR3: TGTGCCAGTAGACCAGAGGGAGGTACAGCTAACTATGGCTACACCTTC. Amino acid sequence: CASRPEGGTANYGYTF. V gene TRBV19 combines with J gene TRBJ1-2; D is unresolved. The germline gives CDR1 LNHDA, CDR2 SQIVND (reference sequence). This CDR3 comprises 16 residues. V was clipped by 6 bases and J by 0 bases, with 17 bases between them.